These 14 T cell receptor beta chains came from one sample sequenced in a study of blood T cell repertoires in COVID-19. The protocol was immunoSEQ multiplex PCR, while the TCRdb copy is restricted to in-frame clones and leaves out a portion. The sample includes 150,000 to 200,000 clones, about 81% of them seen just once. The sample consisted of peripheral blood. These receptors were collected from an elderly woman with acute or convalescent COVID-19.

This clone appeared a few times. V and J are TRBV7-2 and TRBJ2-7, with D perhaps matching TRBD2 (6 bases). This CDR3 contains 14 residues. The V and J ends lost 2 bases and 3 bases respectively, with 11 bases between them. Germline-derived CDR1 and CDR2 are SGHTA and FQGNSA. For the CDR3, the DNA is TGTGCCAGCAGCTTACGGAGGAGGGACTACGAGCAGTACTTC. This encodes CASSLRRRDYEQYF.

The chain joins TRBV29-1 to TRBJ1-1, with TRBD1 identical over 7 bases. Germline V gene lookup returns CDR1 SQVTM and CDR2 ANQGSEA. This CDR3 has 12 residues. Trimming removed 7 bases from V and 2 bases from J; junction bases left unmatched: 4. The CDR3 loop reads CSATGLNTEAFF. Written as DNA, the CDR3 is TGCAGCGCGACAGGGCTAAACACTGAAGCTTTCTTT.

The chain combines TRBV7-9 with TRBJ2-1; 7 bases map to TRBD1. This CDR3 is 15 amino acids long. V dropped 4 bases and J dropped 0; count of bases not matched to a gene: 3. CDR1 is SEHNR and CDR2 is FQNEAQ in the germline V gene (reference sequence). CDR3 in DNA: TGTGCCAGCAGCTCAGACAGGGTCTCCTACAATGAGCAGTTCTTC. This encodes CASSSDRVSYNEQFF.

The genes are TRBV19 and TRBJ1-5; D may be TRBD1 (5 bases). V was pared by 5 bases and J by 4 bases, with 12 bases between. The CDR3 is 14 amino acids. Germline loops: CDR1 LNHDA, CDR2 SQIVND (reference sequence). CDR3 in amino acids: CASSPGDANQPQHF. DNA for the CDR3: TGTGCCAGTAGTCCGGGGGACGCAAATCAGCCCCAGCATTTT. Variable domain in full (rest from reference TRBV19 and TRBJ1-5): DGGITQSPKYLFRKEGQNVTLSCEQNLNHDAMYWYRQDPGQGLRLIYYSQIVNDFQKGDIAEGYSVSREKKESFPLTVTSAQKNPTAFYLCASSPGDANQPQHFGDGTRLSIL.

The gene calls are TRBV5-1 and TRBJ1-4, with TRBD1 as a possible D gene (6 bases). Trimming shortened V by 4 bases and J by 5 bases, and 12 bases separated the two germline ends. CDR3 length: 14 residues. Germline V gene sequence: CDR1 SGHRS, CDR2 YFSETQ. CDR3 in amino acids: CASSVQGANEKLFF. The DNA of the CDR3 is TGCGCCAGCAGCGTACAGGGCGCGAATGAAAAACTGTTTTTT.

J is TRBJ1-4 and V is TRBV9; D perhaps matches TRBD1 (6 bases). The CDR3 totals 12 residues. CDR1 is SGDLS and CDR2 is YYNGEE in the germline V gene. V lost 4 bases and J 7 bases, leaving 8 bases between the germline ends. CDR3 nucleotide sequence: TGTGCCAGCAGCCCGGACAGTGAAAAACTGTTTTTT. Encoded protein: CASSPDSEKLFF.

This rearrangement joins TRBV24-1 to TRBJ1-6, with unresolved D. The V and J ends lost 6 bases and 10 bases respectively, with 9 bases between them. This CDR3 is built from 12 residues. Per the germline V gene, CDR1 is KGHDR and CDR2 is SFDVKD. CDR3 DNA: TGTGCCACCAGTCAGTCGAACTCACCCCTCCACTTT. Translated, it gives CATSQSNSPLHF.

The CDR3 is CASSRDSFPRSQKLFF. The CDR3 coding sequence is TGTGCCAGCAGCCGGGACAGTTTCCCGCGTTCCCAAAAACTGTTTTTT. V is TRBV3-1 (or the pseudogene TRBV3-2) and J is TRBJ1-4; TRBD1 agrees at 7 bases. Germline assignment: CDR1 LGHDT and CDR2 YNNKEL (reference sequence). This CDR3 region has 16 residues. After removal of 4 bases from V and 9 bases from J, the junction contained 14 bases not matched to a gene.

The chain links TRBV24-1 to TRBJ2-1; 9 bases fit TRBD2. The V gene's germline CDR1 is KGHDR and CDR2 SFDVKD. The CDR3 is made up of 18 amino acids. Trimming cost V 2 bases and J 4 bases; bases outside gene matches: 11. CDR3 sequence reads: CATSDSSSVAGGYNEQFF. The CDR3 region has the DNA TGTGCCACCAGTGATTCCTCGAGCGTTGCGGGGGGGTACAATGAGCAGTTCTTC.

The chain is built from TRBV6-6 and TRBJ2-3; 9 bases agree with TRBD2. J was trimmed by 3 bases and V by 6 bases; bases with no gene match: 7. The CDR3 is 15 amino acids. Germline values: CDR1 MNHNY, CDR2 SVGAGI (reference sequence). CDR3 DNA: TGTGCCAGCAGGTATCTAGCGGGAAGAACAGATACGCAGTATTTT. Protein: CASRYLAGRTDTQYF.

The chain carries TRBV19 and TRBJ1-5; the match to TRBD1 covers 7 bases. This CDR3 is built from 15 residues. Germline-derived CDR1 and CDR2 are LNHDA and SQIVND (reference sequence). Germline trimming cut 3 bases from V and 6 bases from J; bases unmatched to any gene: 8. Here the CDR3 DNA reads TGTGCCAGTAGTATCATAACAGGGGCCGGTCAGCCCCAGCATTTT. It codes for CASSIITGAGQPQHF.

The chain has TRBV29-1 and TRBJ1-2; 9 bases match TRBD1. The CDR3 contains 12 residues. CDR1 is SQVTM, CDR2 ANQGSEA, per germline. The junction had 5 bases not matched to a gene; V was cut back by 5 bases and J by 7 bases. CDR3 nucleotide sequence: TGCAGCGTTTGGACAGGGGAAGGTGGCTACACCTTC. This encodes CSVWTGEGGYTF. Using reference TRBV29-1 and TRBJ1-2 for the parts outside the CDR3, the full variable domain is SAVISQKPSRDICQRGTSLTIQCQVDSQVTMMFWYRQQPGQSLTLIATANQGSEATYESGFVIDKFPISRPNLTFSTLTVSNMSPEDSSIYLCSVWTGEGGYTFGSGTRLTVV.

The rearrangement links TRBV15 to TRBJ2-5; 8 bases match TRBD1. After removal of 3 bases from V and 7 bases from J, the junction contained 4 bases not matched to a gene. Per the germline V gene, CDR1 is LNHNV and CDR2 is YYDKDF (reference sequence). The CDR3 runs to 13 residues. CDR3 amino acids: CATSRTGEWTQYF. The DNA of the CDR3 is TGTGCCACCAGCAGGACAGGGGAATGGACCCAGTACTTC.

The count of this clone is one. V gene TRBV27 combines with J gene TRBJ1-6; a weak D match, TRBD1 (6 bases). The CDR3 has 15 residues. V lost 5 bases and J 9 bases, leaving 17 bases between the germline ends. The germline CDR1 and CDR2 sequences are MNHEY and SMNVEV (reference sequence). The CDR3 nucleotides read TGTGCCAGCAGTCTTTTGACAGGCGGCGCTTCACCCCTCCACTTT. Protein sequence: CASSLLTGGASPLHF.